Below, 5 T cell receptor beta chains from the same sample are listed, as sequenced in a study of blood T cells in healthy people across ages. The use of a sample-barcoded 5' primer and a J-beta primer mix characterized a second PCR of about 7 to 12 cycles. MiXCR was run by TCRdb on the 5' RACE reads, yielding one entry per CDR3 protein. The table has under 2,000,000 distinct CDR3 sequences, approximately 50% seen once. The sample was blood. The receptors were sampled from a woman between 40 and 50 years old in good health.

The chain couples TRBV4-1 to TRBJ2-7; D might be TRBD1 (6 bases). CDR3 length equals 16 residues. With 3 bases removed from V and 7 bases from J, the gap between germline ends came to 22 bases. CDR1 MGHRA and CDR2 YSYEKL come from the germline V gene. The CDR3 protein is CASSQTGAQGMNEQYF. The CDR3 DNA is TGCGCCAGCAGCCAGACCGGGGCGCAGGGGATGAATGAGCAGTACTTC.

This rearrangement joins TRBV10-3 to TRBJ2-1; 16 nucleotides agree with TRBD2. V was pared by 6 bases and J by 7 bases, with 6 bases of the junction left unmatched. Germline CDR1 and CDR2: ENHRY and SYGVKD. There are 16 residues in the CDR3. CDR3 sequence (DNA): TGTGCCATCAGGGGGACTAGCGGGGGGGCTGTAAATGAGCAGTTCTTC. Its translation: CAIRGTSGGAVNEQFF.

This clonotype was seen a handful of times. V gene TRBV12-5 combines with J gene TRBJ2-7, with a possible D match to TRBD1 (5 bases). This CDR3 contains 14 residues. Germline lookup yields CDR1 LGHNT and CDR2 FRNRAP. This CDR3 reads CVTAVRDRTYEQYF. Here the CDR3 DNA reads TGTGTAACCGCGGTTCGCGACAGAACCTACGAGCAGTACTTC.

This clonotype has ten or more counts. Written as DNA, the CDR3 is TGCAGTGCTAGAGATGGCGGGGGCTCCTACGAGCAGTACTTC. Protein product: CSARDGGGSYEQYF. This chain uses TRBV20-1 with TRBJ2-7, with 7 nucleotides matching TRBD2. Germline V gives CDR1 DFQATT, CDR2 SNEGSKA (reference sequence). J was trimmed by 0 bases and V by 0 bases; bases with no gene match: 2. There are 14 residues in the CDR3.

The chain couples TRBV6-6 to TRBJ2-7; no definite D call. The CDR3 runs to 16 residues. Germline CDR1 MNHNY, CDR2 SVGAGI (reference sequence). With 0 bases removed from V and 0 bases from J, the gap between germline ends came to 12 bases. CDR3 loop: CASSYSLRAVSYEQYF. The CDR3 DNA reads as TGTGCCAGCAGTTACTCGCTCCGGGCAGTCTCCTACGAGCAGTACTTC.